This passage covers 17 T cell receptor beta chains from one sample sequenced in a study of T cell repertoires in cytomegalovirus infection. These TCRs' antigens remain unknown. TCRdb used MiXCR to reprocess the reads, holding one entry per CDR3 protein. This sample has hundreds of thousands of distinct CDR3 sequences, with roughly 36% found just once. The input for sequencing was cultured PBMCs, taken from culture after CMV antigen stimulation. These receptors were obtained from a human donor in good health (CMV status not recorded). Some clones in this sample may be carry-over from other donors' samples.

This clonotype was seen repeatedly, ten times or more. This chain links TRBV12-3 or TRBV12-4 with TRBJ2-5; no clear D gene. The CDR3 is 14 residues long. Trimming took off 3 bases at V and 0 bases at J, with 8 bases between the two ends. The CDR3 DNA is TGTGCCAGCAGTTTCGGTCCCGACCAAGAGACCCAGTACTTC. It specifies CASSFGPDQETQYF.

This clonotype was picked up a small number of times. This rearrangement joins TRBV6-2 or TRBV6-3 to TRBJ2-7, with D possibly matching TRBD1 (6 bases). From germline, CDR1 is MNHEY and CDR2 SVGEGT. This CDR3 has 13 residues. Trimming removed 10 bases at V and 2 bases at J, with 15 bases between. CDR3 nucleotide sequence: TGTGCCACCAGCGGACAGATTACCTACGAGCAGTACTTC. Its protein product is CATSGQITYEQYF.

The chain carries TRBV12-3 or TRBV12-4 and TRBJ2-1, with TRBD2 as a possible D gene (7 bases). V lost 0 bases to trimming and J lost 5 bases, with 11 bases between them. The CDR3 is 15 amino acids. This CDR3 is CASSLAGGGHNEQFF. CDR3 sequence (DNA): TGTGCCAGCAGTTTAGCGGGAGGGGGGCACAATGAGCAGTTCTTC.

In its sample, this clonotype was seen many times. The CDR3, as DNA: TGTGCCAGCAGCTTAGTACTCTCTGGAAACACCATATATTTT. It specifies CASSLVLSGNTIYF. The chain is built from TRBV7-2 and TRBJ1-3; D remains unclear. The CDR3 is made up of 14 amino acids. Germline V gene data show CDR1 as SGHTA and CDR2 as FQGNSA. The ends were cut back, 1 base at V and 0 bases at J, with 4 bases in the middle.

This chain connects TRBV6-2 or TRBV6-3 to TRBJ1-1; no clear D gene. The CDR3 consists of 16 residues. CDR1 and CDR2 from the germline V gene are MNHEY and SVGEGT. V lost 6 bases and J lost 2, with 19 bases in between. CDR3 residues: CASSPIVRKINTEAFF. The CDR3 region has the DNA TGTGCCAGCAGCCCCATCGTCCGGAAAATAAACACTGAAGCTTTCTTT.

CDR3: CASSIRGRNYEQYF. The CDR3 DNA sequence: TGTGCCAGTAGTATTCGTGGCCGAAACTACGAGCAGTACTTC. The chain uses TRBV19 and TRBJ2-7; D is ambiguous. The CDR3 totals 14 residues. Germline CDR1 LNHDA, CDR2 SQIVND (reference sequence). Trimming stripped 3 bases from V and 3 bases from J, with 12 bases between.

The V call is TRBV7-2, the J call TRBJ2-5; 8 nucleotides line up with TRBD2. The CDR3 runs to 15 residues. The trim removed 3 bases at V and 5 bases at J, leaving 8 bases unmatched. Germline-derived CDR1 and CDR2 are SGHTA and FQGNSA. This CDR3 is CASSFQAGVRETQYF. The CDR3, as DNA: TGTGCCAGCAGCTTTCAAGCGGGGGTTCGGGAGACCCAGTACTTC. Together with reference TRBV7-2 and TRBJ2-5, the CDR3 gives the full variable domain: GAGVSQSPSNKVTEKGKDVELRCDPISGHTALYWYRQSLGQGLEFLIYFQGNSAPDKSGLPSDRFSAERTGGSVSTLTIQRTQQEDSAVYLCASSFQAGVRETQYFGPGTRLLVL.

A single count supports this clonotype. The J gene is TRBJ2-1, the V gene TRBV20-1, with 7 bases that match TRBD2. Trimming at V came to 1 base and at J to 3 bases, leaving 9 bases not matched to a gene. This CDR3 is built from 16 residues. Germline CDR1 DFQATT, CDR2 SNEGSKA (reference sequence). The CDR3 is CSARVVGGGSYNEQFF. As DNA, the CDR3 is TGCAGTGCTAGAGTCGTGGGGGGGGGGAGCTACAATGAGCAGTTCTTC.

V and J are TRBV5-4 and TRBJ2-3; 7 positions agree with TRBD2. Germline CDR1 reads SGHNT; CDR2 reads YYREEE (reference sequence). The CDR3 covers 17 residues. The J segment lost 4 bases and the V segment lost 3 bases, leaving 14 bases of the junction unmatched. The CDR3 sequence: CASSSAGWGGGADTQYF. The CDR3 DNA sequence: TGTGCCAGCAGCTCAGCGGGGTGGGGGGGAGGGGCAGATACGCAGTATTTT.

The chain is built from TRBV7-8 and TRBJ2-5, with D unresolved. With 3 bases removed from V and 7 bases from J, the gap between germline ends came to 15 bases. Germline V CDR1 and CDR2: SGHVS, FQNEAQ. This CDR3 has 14 amino acids. The CDR3 sequence: CASSFVPGEGTQYF. The CDR3 region has the DNA TGTGCCAGCAGCTTCGTACCGGGTGAAGGGACCCAGTACTTC. Filled out from reference TRBV7-8 and TRBJ2-5, the complete variable domain reads GAGVSQSPRYKVAKRGQDVALRCDPISGHVSLFWYQQALGQGPEFLTYFQNEAQLDKSGLPSDRFFAERPEGSVSTLKIQRTQQEDSAVYLCASSFVPGEGTQYFGPGTRLLVL.

This clonotype has a count of ten or more. The V call is TRBV6-1, the J call TRBJ1-4, with D unresolved. The V and J ends lost 7 bases and 0 bases respectively, with 12 bases between them. This CDR3 has 15 residues. Germline values: CDR1 MNHNS, CDR2 SASEGT. This CDR3 is CASIGYRATNEKLFF. DNA for the CDR3: TGTGCCAGCATAGGATACCGTGCAACTAATGAAAAACTGTTTTTT.

The V and J genes are TRBV20-1 and TRBJ1-3; 7 bases align to TRBD1. This CDR3 contains 14 residues. J gave up 6 bases and V 4 bases, and 9 bases lay outside the gene matches. Germline V gene lookup returns CDR1 DFQATT and CDR2 SNEGSKA (reference sequence). CDR3 sequence reads: CSAIRGTAQNTIYF. The CDR3 nucleotides are TGCAGTGCTATCAGGGGGACTGCCCAAAACACCATATATTTT.

The chain recombines TRBV12-3 or TRBV12-4 with TRBJ1-1; 10 bases are a match to TRBD1. After removal of 7 bases from V and 1 base from J, the junction contained 9 bases not matched to a gene. The CDR3 sequence is 16 residues long. This CDR3 is CASNPTGGTGNTEAFF. Written as DNA, the CDR3 is TGTGCCAGCAATCCGACAGGGGGCACAGGGAACACTGAAGCTTTCTTT.

A few counts support this clonotype. The J gene is TRBJ2-7, the V gene TRBV7-2; weak D call: TRBD1 (6 bases). Germline CDR1 and CDR2: SGHTA and FQGNSA. There are 15 residues in the CDR3. Trimming pared 4 bases from V and 0 bases from J, leaving 13 bases between. The CDR3: CASSSRLTGSYEQYF. The CDR3 DNA reads as TGTGCCAGCAGCTCGCGTTTGACAGGCTCCTACGAGCAGTACTTC.

The chain recombines TRBV27 with TRBJ1-2, with 7 bases fitting TRBD1. Trimming cost V 0 bases and J 7 bases; bases outside gene matches: 2. The CDR3 covers 13 residues. Germline V gene lookup returns CDR1 MNHEY and CDR2 SMNVEV (reference sequence). The CDR3 sequence is CASSLSRGFGYTF. Written as DNA, the CDR3 is TGTGCCAGCAGTTTATCCAGGGGGTTTGGCTACACCTTC.

The chain is built from TRBV7-6 and TRBJ1-4; the D gene is possibly TRBD1 (5 bases). Trimming pared 4 bases from V and 5 bases from J, leaving 17 bases between. The CDR3 contains 16 residues. From germline, CDR1 is SGHVS and CDR2 FNYEAQ. CDR3 amino acids: CASSSGRVTPNEKLFF. The CDR3 DNA is TGTGCCAGCAGCTCAGGGAGGGTGACACCGAATGAAAAACTGTTTTTT.

The chain links TRBV20-1 to TRBJ2-5; weak D call: TRBD2 (6 bases). The CDR3 is 13 residues long. Germline assignment: CDR1 DFQATT and CDR2 SNEGSKA (reference sequence). V was trimmed by 5 bases and J by 5 bases, leaving 15 bases between them. CDR3 sequence: CSAAGGGGETQYF. CDR3 nucleotides: TGCAGTGCTGCCGGTGGTGGGGGGGAGACCCAGTACTTC.